The 28 T cell receptor beta chains below come from one sample, sequenced in a study of T cells in localized non-small cell lung cancer. Generated by immunoSEQ multiplex PCR, the TCRdb table keeps only in-frame clones and is missing some. The top ten clones hold roughly 21% of a sample with some 82,000 clones, 80% of them seen once. Sequences were derived from PBMCs, sampled before any cancer treatment. These receptors were obtained from a man between 40 and 69 years old with stage II squamous cell lung carcinoma.

This clone was detected ten times or more. V and J are TRBV2 and TRBJ2-3, with unresolved D. Germline values: CDR1 SNHLY, CDR2 FYNNEI. The CDR3 covers 15 residues. V was clipped by 4 bases and J by 7 bases, with 18 bases between them. Here the CDR3 reads CASSVSEASTNTQYF. The CDR3, as DNA: TGTGCCAGCAGTGTTAGTGAAGCGAGCACGAATACGCAGTATTTT.

V is TRBV5-1 and J is TRBJ2-2; 9 bases are a match to TRBD1. V shed 4 bases and J 5 bases; nucleotides not matched to a gene: 6. The CDR3 consists of 15 residues. Germline V gene lookup returns CDR1 SGHRS and CDR2 YFSETQ. CDR3 in amino acids: CASSQGQGGTGELFF. DNA for the CDR3: TGCGCCAGCAGCCAGGGACAGGGAGGGACCGGGGAGCTGTTTTTT.

The J gene is TRBJ2-3, the V gene TRBV5-1; TRBD2 matches at 10 bases. Looked up from germline, CDR1 is SGHRS and CDR2 is YFSETQ. After removal of 1 base from V and 14 bases from J, the junction contained 16 bases not matched to a gene. The CDR3 is 16 residues long. The CDR3 protein is CASSLNSRTSGQKGYF. CDR3 coding DNA: TGCGCCAGCAGCTTGAACAGTAGGACTAGCGGCCAGAAGGGGTATTTT.

The V call is TRBV29-1, the J call TRBJ2-5; TRBD1 matches at 7 bases. Trimming removed 3 bases from V and 0 bases from J; junction bases left unmatched: 4. This CDR3 is built from 14 residues. The germline V gene has CDR1 SQVTM and CDR2 ANQGSEA. CDR3 sequence reads: CSVDPRGYQETQYF. The CDR3 DNA follows: TGCAGCGTTGACCCCAGGGGGTACCAAGAGACCCAGTACTTC.

The chain uses TRBV7-9 and TRBJ2-7; D unresolved. The CDR3 loop spans 12 amino acids. V lost 5 bases and J 4 bases, leaving 9 bases between the germline ends. Germline lookup yields CDR1 SEHNR and CDR2 FQNEAQ (reference sequence). This CDR3 is CASSRGSYEQYF. The CDR3 bases are TGTGCCAGCAGCCGAGGAAGTTACGAGCAGTACTTC.

The chain couples TRBV7-9 to TRBJ2-7; possibly TRBD2 for D (6 bases). V lost 6 bases, J lost 4 bases, and 16 bases lay in between. The CDR3 covers 14 residues. CDR1 SEHNR and CDR2 FQNEAQ come from the germline V gene (reference sequence). The CDR3 DNA sequence: TGTGCCAGCAGTCCCAGTCTTGGAGGGTACGAGCAGTACTTC. As protein: CASSPSLGGYEQYF.

The V call is TRBV9, the J call TRBJ1-2, with D uncertain. The germline V gene encodes CDR1 SGDLS and CDR2 YYNGEE. Trimming shortened V by 2 bases and J by 7 bases, and 12 bases separated the two germline ends. This CDR3 comprises 13 residues. CDR3 sequence reads: CASSVETNSGYTF. The CDR3, as DNA: TGTGCCAGCAGCGTGGAGACCAATAGTGGCTACACCTTC. Full variable domain (rest looked up from reference TRBV9 and TRBJ1-2): DSGVTQTPKHLITATGQRVTLRCSPRSGDLSVYWYQQSLDQGLQFLIQYYNGEERAKGNILERFSAQQFPDLHSELNLSSLELGDSALYFCASSVETNSGYTFGSGTRLTVV.

This rearrangement joins TRBV2 to TRBJ2-7, with 9 nucleotides matching TRBD1. This CDR3 contains 13 residues. V lost 4 bases to trimming and J lost 4 bases; unmatched junction nucleotides: 2. CDR1 SNHLY and CDR2 FYNNEI come from the germline V gene. CDR3 loop: CASSGDREYEQYF. CDR3 in DNA: TGTGCCAGCAGTGGGGACAGGGAGTACGAGCAGTACTTC.

A single count supports this clone. The chain links TRBV18 to TRBJ1-4; D is undetermined. The germline V gene encodes CDR1 KGHSH and CDR2 LQKENI. Trimming left V 3 bases short and J 0 bases short, with 11 bases between. The CDR3 sequence is 16 residues long. In nucleotides, the CDR3 is TGTGCCAGCTCACCCCAGAGACCAGCAACTAATGAAAAACTGTTTTTT. Its translation is CASSPQRPATNEKLFF.

The gene calls are TRBV7-2 and TRBJ2-7, with 9 nucleotides matching TRBD1. The J segment lost 7 bases and the V segment lost 3 bases, leaving 4 bases of the junction unmatched. Germline V gene data show CDR1 as SGHTA and CDR2 as FQGNSA. The CDR3 extends over 13 amino acids. The CDR3 protein is CASSFRQGDEQYF. Here the CDR3 DNA reads TGTGCCAGCAGCTTCCGACAGGGGGATGAGCAGTACTTC.

J is TRBJ1-4 and V is TRBV9, with D unclear. The CDR3 contains 16 residues. Germline CDR1 SGDLS, CDR2 YYNGEE. With 2 bases removed from V and 4 bases from J, the gap between germline ends came to 15 bases. The CDR3 sequence is CASSVGDWLRNEKLFF. The DNA of the CDR3 is TGTGCCAGCAGCGTGGGCGATTGGCTCCGTAATGAAAAACTGTTTTTT.

In its sample, this clone was seen once. The chain is built from TRBV28 and TRBJ1-1; D is perhaps TRBD1 (6 bases). Trimming left V 3 bases short and J 1 base short, with 27 bases between. The germline V gene has CDR1 MDHEN and CDR2 SYDVKM. CDR3 length equals 20 residues. Written as DNA, the CDR3 is TGTGCCAGCAGTTTGGTACCAACCGGGGACATCGTCTTGGCGAACACTGAAGCTTTCTTT. Encoded protein: CASSLVPTGDIVLANTEAFF. Together with reference TRBV28 and TRBJ1-1, the CDR3 gives the full variable domain: DVKVTQSSRYLVKRTGEKVFLECVQDMDHENMFWYRQDPGLGLRLIYFSYDVKMKEKGDIPEGYSVSREKKERFSLILESASTNQTSMYLCASSLVPTGDIVLANTEAFFGQGTRLTVV.

The chain is built from TRBV5-1 and TRBJ2-3; 7 bases are a match to TRBD2. CDR3 size: 17 residues. J gave up 1 base and V 4 bases, and 12 bases lay outside the gene matches. Germline CDR1 reads SGHRS; CDR2 reads YFSETQ. The CDR3 reads CASSANTGLGGTDTQYF. CDR3 bases: TGCGCCAGCAGCGCAAATACCGGACTAGGTGGCACAGATACGCAGTATTTT.

The rearrangement joins TRBV6-6 to TRBJ2-1, with D tentatively TRBD2 (7 bases). The CDR3 sequence is 14 residues long. V lost 6 bases and J 2 bases, leaving 11 bases between the germline ends. Looked up from germline, CDR1 is MNHNY and CDR2 is SVGAGI (reference sequence). CDR3 sequence (DNA): TGTGCCAGCAGGTCGGGGGGCACCTACAATGAGCAGTTCTTC. Amino acid sequence: CASRSGGTYNEQFF.

V usage is TRBV25-1 and J usage is TRBJ2-4, with D unresolved. The ends were cut back, 6 bases at V and 1 base at J, with 10 bases in the middle. The CDR3 is made up of 14 amino acids. Per the germline V gene, CDR1 is MGHDK and CDR2 is SYGVNS. CDR3 bases: TGTGCCAGCAGGCCTGTAGGCGCCAAAAACATTCAGTACTTC. Translating gives CASRPVGAKNIQYF.

The rearrangement joins TRBV7-3 to TRBJ2-6; the D gene is possibly TRBD2 (5 bases). CDR3 length: 15 residues. Germline CDR1 is SGHTA and CDR2 is FQGTGA. Deletions cut 5 bases from V and 3 bases from J, with 11 bases between. The chain's CDR3 is CASSLSRGGANVLTF. CDR3 nucleotides: TGTGCCAGCAGCCTCTCTCGGGGTGGGGCCAACGTCCTGACTTTC.

The chain has TRBV5-6 and TRBJ2-1; 8 bases are shared with TRBD2. CDR1 and CDR2 from the germline V gene are SGHDT and YYEEEE. V shed 0 bases and J 5 bases; nucleotides not matched to a gene: 7. This CDR3 has 16 amino acids. CDR3 coding DNA: TGTGCCAGCAGCTTGGTGGCTAGCGGGCTGAACAATGAGCAGTTCTTC. This codes for CASSLVASGLNNEQFF.

The chain carries TRBV27 and TRBJ2-1, with 11 bases identical to TRBD2. The germline gives CDR1 MNHEY, CDR2 SMNVEV (reference sequence). The J segment lost 10 bases and the V segment lost 5 bases, leaving 10 bases of the junction unmatched. The CDR3 has 15 amino acids. CDR3 loop: CASSPWTSGLFEQFF. In DNA form, the CDR3 reads TGTGCCAGCAGTCCGTGGACTAGCGGGTTGTTCGAGCAGTTCTTC.

This clone was counted ten times or more. J is TRBJ1-1 and V is TRBV5-1, with D possibly matching TRBD1 (5 bases). Germline V gives CDR1 SGHRS, CDR2 YFSETQ. This CDR3 has 15 residues. The germline V and J ends were trimmed by 0 bases and 2 bases, with 11 bases remaining between them. CDR3 sequence reads: CASSLVPGTNTEAFF. The DNA of the CDR3 is TGCGCCAGCAGCTTGGTTCCGGGGACTAACACTGAAGCTTTCTTT.

The gene calls are TRBV7-2 and TRBJ1-5; D is unclear. The CDR3 is 15 residues long. The V end was cut by 2 bases, the J end by 7 bases, with 15 bases between. Germline-derived CDR1 and CDR2 are SGHTA and FQGNSA. The CDR3, as DNA: TGTGCCAGCAGCTTAACCGGGGAGGATTCCCAGCCCCAGCATTTT. This gives the protein CASSLTGEDSQPQHF.

This clone was seen more than once but under ten times. The chain carries TRBV12-5 and TRBJ1-5; tentative D call: TRBD1 (6 bases). The CDR3 extends over 13 amino acids. Germline lookup yields CDR1 LGHNT and CDR2 FRNRAP. Between the trimmed V and J ends, which lost 6 bases and 2 bases, there was a span of 8 bases. The CDR3 is CASGKGGNQPQHF. Here the CDR3 DNA reads TGTGCTAGTGGAAAGGGGGGCAATCAGCCCCAGCATTTT.

V is TRBV11-3 and J is TRBJ2-4; 11 positions match TRBD1. CDR1 and CDR2 from the germline V gene are SGHNT and YENEEA. The length of the CDR3 is 15 residues. The junction had 5 bases not matched to a gene; V was cut back by 5 bases and J by 5 bases. The CDR3: CASSPGQGAENIQYF. CDR3 nucleotides: TGTGCCAGCAGCCCAGGACAGGGGGCGGAAAACATTCAGTACTTC.

The rearrangement links TRBV9 to TRBJ2-7; a weak D match, TRBD1 (6 bases). V was trimmed by 3 bases and J by 3 bases, leaving 16 bases between them. From germline, CDR1 is SGDLS and CDR2 YYNGEE. The CDR3 is made up of 15 amino acids. CDR3 nucleotide sequence: TGTGCCAGCAGCGCCTCGACAGGTACGGTCTACGAGCAGTACTTC. It encodes CASSASTGTVYEQYF.

This clone was observed a single time. This chain connects TRBV2 to TRBJ1-1; unclear D gene. Germline CDR1 SNHLY, CDR2 FYNNEI. The CDR3 has 14 amino acids. V was pared by 5 bases and J by 1 base, with 11 bases between. CDR3 DNA: TGTGCCAGCAGTAGCTTAGGAGCGAACACTGAAGCTTTCTTT. Residues: CASSSLGANTEAFF.

V is TRBV28 and J is TRBJ2-1, with a weak D call TRBD2 (5 bases). Germline-derived CDR1 and CDR2 are MDHEN and SYDVKM. V lost 4 bases and J lost 6, with 10 bases in between. CDR3 size: 13 residues. Here the CDR3 reads CASSYSVPNEQFF. The CDR3 DNA sequence: TGTGCCAGCAGTTATAGCGTACCCAATGAGCAGTTCTTC.

The CDR3 DNA reads as TGTGCCAGCAGCTGGAGTTCTAGCACAGATACGCAGTATTTT. Translated: CASSWSSSTDTQYF. The J gene is TRBJ2-3, the V gene TRBV9; D gene uncertain. This CDR3 contains 14 residues. Per the germline V gene, CDR1 is SGDLS and CDR2 is YYNGEE. Trimming cost V 4 bases and J 0 bases, with 9 bases left between them.

The chain uses TRBV2 and TRBJ2-7; tentative D call: TRBD2 (6 bases). This CDR3 has 12 amino acids. The ends were cut back, 6 bases at V and 2 bases at J, with 8 bases in the middle. Per the germline V gene, CDR1 is SNHLY and CDR2 is FYNNEI. This CDR3 is CASRDYTYEQYF. The CDR3 region has the DNA TGTGCCAGCAGGGACTATACCTACGAGCAGTACTTC.

CDR3 nucleotides: TGCAGTCTGGGGTTCCACGAGCAGTACTTC. Protein: CSLGFHEQYF. The V gene is TRBV20-1, the J gene TRBJ2-7, with D hard to call. CDR3 length equals 10 residues. Germline-derived CDR1 and CDR2 are DFQATT and SNEGSKA (reference sequence). Trimming took 8 bases from V and 5 from J, leaving 10 bases between them.